The clone carrying this T cell receptor (beta chain) occurred once. This CDR3 has 17 amino acids. The germline V and J ends were trimmed by 1 base and 7 bases, with 20 bases remaining between them. CDR1 is SGHDN, CDR2 FVKESK, per germline. This entry comes from a study of shared T cell receptors in the human thymus. Data came from immunoSEQ multiplex PCR; TCRdb stores just in-frame clones and leaves some out. The repertoire holds about 710,000 clones, with about 90% as singletons. These data also featured in a second study, about human thymus T cells. That source adds: The donor group consisted of healthy Finnish infants who were having corrective surgery for congenital heart defects. Thymic resections from corrective heart surgery supplied the tissue. An apparent bias in V and J gene usage was seen in thymic and blood repertoires. Related research described thymic repertoires that were highly overlapping among unrelated individuals.

This sequence was found in a boy under two years old with a congenital heart defect. The chain joins TRBV14 to TRBJ2-1; the D gene is possibly TRBD1 (5 bases). Sequenced: thymocytes. CDR3 amino acids: CASSQGQRKDTRNEQFF. CDR3 coding DNA: TGTGCCAGCAGCCAAGGGCAGAGGAAGGACACACGGAATGAGCAGTTCTTC.